This TCR beta chain derives from a study of blood T cell repertoires in COVID-19. The overall study: PBMCs, B-cell-depleted T cells, or T cells were the source of the cDNA or gDNA that made up the material.

Germline loops: CDR1 GTSNPN, CDR2 SVGIG (reference sequence). The CDR3 contains 15 residues. Trimming took off 2 bases at V and 7 bases at J, with 20 bases between the two ends. The protocol was immunoSEQ multiplex PCR, while the TCRdb copy is restricted to in-frame clones and leaves out a portion. The repertoire holds a few hundred thousand clones, 90% seen once, with 0.55% to 0.75% in the top ten. Sequencing was carried out using PBMCs or T cells enriched from blood (not recorded which). The V gene is TRBV30, the J gene TRBJ1-2, with a weak D call TRBD1 (5 bases). The source is a young man who had recovered from COVID-19. The CDR3 region is CAWSLQPQGGLGYTF. CDR3 nucleotides: TGTGCCTGGAGTCTTCAACCCCAGGGTGGCCTTGGCTACACCTTC.